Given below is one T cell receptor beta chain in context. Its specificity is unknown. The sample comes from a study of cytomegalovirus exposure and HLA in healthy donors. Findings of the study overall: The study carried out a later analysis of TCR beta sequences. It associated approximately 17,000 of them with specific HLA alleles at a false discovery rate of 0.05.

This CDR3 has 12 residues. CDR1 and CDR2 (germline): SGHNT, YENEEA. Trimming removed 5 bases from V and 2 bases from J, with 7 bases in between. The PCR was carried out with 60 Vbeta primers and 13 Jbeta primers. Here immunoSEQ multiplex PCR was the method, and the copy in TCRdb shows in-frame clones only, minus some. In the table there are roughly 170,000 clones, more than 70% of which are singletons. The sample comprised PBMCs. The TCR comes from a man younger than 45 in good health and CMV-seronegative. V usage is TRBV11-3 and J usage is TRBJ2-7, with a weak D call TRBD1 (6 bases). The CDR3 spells CASSPGAYEQYF. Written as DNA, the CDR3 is TGTGCCAGCAGCCCAGGGGCCTACGAGCAGTACTTC.